This T cell receptor beta chain emerged from a study of CD8 T cells in ankylosing spondylitis. Study-level points and caveats: For ankylosing spondylitis blood, a TCR beta motif of 7 or 8 highly homologous variants appeared characteristic. Peripheral blood held disease-linked clones only at relatively low frequency, and these were CD8+. Reports say disease-linked clones showed up significantly more in matched ankylosing spondylitis synovial fluid.

This CDR3 spans 15 amino acids. The V gene's germline CDR1 is SGHRS and CDR2 YFSETQ. V lost 4 bases and J 0 bases, leaving 10 bases between the germline ends. TCRdb passed the 5' RACE reads through MiXCR, listing each CDR3 protein once. Seen here are more than 500,000 distinct CDR3 sequences, about 5.4% observed once, and the top ten hold roughly 3.2%. This clonotype was recorded many times. Antigen specificity is unknown. The chain employs TRBV5-1 and TRBJ2-2; a possible D gene is TRBD1 (5 bases). The source is a male donor with ankylosing spondylitis. What was sequenced was blood, either unsorted or a sorted T cell fraction (not recorded which). CDR3 amino acids: CASSTQGTNTGELFF. In DNA, the CDR3 is TGCGCCAGCAGCACTCAGGGAACGAACACCGGGGAGCTGTTTTTT.